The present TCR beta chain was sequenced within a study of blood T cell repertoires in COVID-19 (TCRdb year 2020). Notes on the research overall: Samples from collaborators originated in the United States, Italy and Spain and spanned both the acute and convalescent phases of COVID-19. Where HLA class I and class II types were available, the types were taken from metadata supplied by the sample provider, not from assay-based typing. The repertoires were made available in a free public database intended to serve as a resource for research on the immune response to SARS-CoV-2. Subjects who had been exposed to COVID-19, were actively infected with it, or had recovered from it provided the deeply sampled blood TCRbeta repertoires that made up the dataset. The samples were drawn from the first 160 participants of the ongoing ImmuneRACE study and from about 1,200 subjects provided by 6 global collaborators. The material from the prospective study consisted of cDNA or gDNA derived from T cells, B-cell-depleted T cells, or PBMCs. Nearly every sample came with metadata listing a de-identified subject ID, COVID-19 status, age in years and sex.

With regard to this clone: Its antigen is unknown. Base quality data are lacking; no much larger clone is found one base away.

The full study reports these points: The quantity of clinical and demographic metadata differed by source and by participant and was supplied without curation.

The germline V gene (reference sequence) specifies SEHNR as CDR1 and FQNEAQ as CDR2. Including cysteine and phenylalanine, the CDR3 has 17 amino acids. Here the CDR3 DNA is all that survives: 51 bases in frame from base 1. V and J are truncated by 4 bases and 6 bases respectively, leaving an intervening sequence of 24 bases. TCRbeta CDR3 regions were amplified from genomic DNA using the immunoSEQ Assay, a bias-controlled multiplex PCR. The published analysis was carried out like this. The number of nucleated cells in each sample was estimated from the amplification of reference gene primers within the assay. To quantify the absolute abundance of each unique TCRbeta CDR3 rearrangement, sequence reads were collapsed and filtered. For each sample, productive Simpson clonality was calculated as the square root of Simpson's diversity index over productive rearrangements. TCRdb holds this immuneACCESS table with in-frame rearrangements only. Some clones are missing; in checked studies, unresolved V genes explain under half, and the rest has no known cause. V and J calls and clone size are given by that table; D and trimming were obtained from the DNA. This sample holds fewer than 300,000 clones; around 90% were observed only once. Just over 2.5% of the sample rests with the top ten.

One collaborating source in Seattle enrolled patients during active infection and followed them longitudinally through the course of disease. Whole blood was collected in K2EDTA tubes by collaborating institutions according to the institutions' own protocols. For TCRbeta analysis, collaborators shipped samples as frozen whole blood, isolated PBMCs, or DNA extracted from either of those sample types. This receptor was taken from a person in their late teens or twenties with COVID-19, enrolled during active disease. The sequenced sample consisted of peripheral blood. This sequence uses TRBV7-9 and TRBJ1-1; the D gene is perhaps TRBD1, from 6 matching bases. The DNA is TGTGCCAGCAGCTCAACTCCCGGCACAGGGAAACGAGCTGAAGCTTTCTTT. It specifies CASSSTPGTGKRAEAFF.